The 27 T cell receptor beta chains listed next were all sequenced from one sample in a study of CD8 T cells in ankylosing spondylitis. MiXCR was run by TCRdb on the 5' RACE reads, yielding one entry per CDR3 protein. This sample has some 95,000 distinct CDR3 sequences, with around 10% found just once. Sample: blood, either unsorted or a sorted T cell fraction (not recorded which). These receptors all stem from a male donor with ankylosing spondylitis or in good health (not recorded which).

V gene TRBV11-2 combines with J gene TRBJ2-7; 11 bases map to TRBD1. The germline gives CDR1 SGHAT, CDR2 FQNNGV. The CDR3 runs to 15 residues. The V gene end was trimmed by 1 base and the J gene end by 3 bases; junction bases not matched to a gene: 2. The CDR3 DNA sequence: TGTGCCAGCAGCTTAGCCGGGACAGGGGGCTACGAGCAGTACTTC. Its protein is CASSLAGTGGYEQYF.

This clonotype was counted at least ten times. The chain is built from TRBV20-1 and TRBJ2-2; unclear D gene. This CDR3 has 13 residues. Germline V gene data show CDR1 as DFQATT and CDR2 as SNEGSKA (reference sequence). Trimming cost V 5 bases and J 1 base, with 8 bases left between them. The CDR3 coding sequence is TGCAGTGCTTCGCCATTGAACACCGGGGAGCTGTTTTTT. This translates into CSASPLNTGELFF.

This clonotype has more than one count but fewer than ten. This chain joins TRBV5-5 and TRBJ2-5; D is perhaps TRBD1 or TRBD2 (6 bases each). Germline loops: CDR1 SGHKS, CDR2 YYEKEE (reference sequence). The CDR3 runs to 16 residues. Trimming pared 4 bases from V and 4 bases from J, leaving 20 bases between. CDR3 sequence reads: CASSQAGGAGGETQYF. The DNA of the CDR3 is TGTGCCAGCAGCCAAGCCGGGGGCGCGGGTGGAGAGACCCAGTACTTC.

This clonotype has a count of ten or more. J is TRBJ2-7 and V is TRBV10-3, with a tentative D call TRBD1 (6 bases). Looked up from germline, CDR1 is ENHRY and CDR2 is SYGVKD. CDR3 length: 12 residues. Between the trimmed V and J ends, which lost 6 bases and 4 bases, there was a span of 10 bases. The CDR3 region has the DNA TGTGCCATCAGAGCACAGGGATACGAGCAGTACTTC. Its translation is CAIRAQGYEQYF.

This clonotype was recorded at least ten times. The V and J genes are TRBV7-3 and TRBJ2-5; D unresolved. V lost 1 base, J lost 5 bases, and 8 bases lay in between. Germline CDR1 reads SGHTA; CDR2 reads FQGTGA. This CDR3 is 13 amino acids long. CDR3 sequence (DNA): TGTGCCAGCAGCTTAAGGCCGACGGAGACCCAGTACTTC. Translation gives CASSLRPTETQYF.

The CDR3 DNA is TGTGCCAGCAGCTCTTCCGGGGGGCCTGGCCACAATGAGCAGTTCTTC. It is translated as CASSSSGGPGHNEQFF. The chain has TRBV7-9 and TRBJ2-1, with a possible D match to TRBD2 (7 bases). The CDR3 extends over 16 amino acids. Trimming took off 4 bases at V and 5 bases at J, with 18 bases between the two ends. Germline CDR1 reads SEHNR; CDR2 reads FQNEAQ (reference sequence). The full variable domain, rest sourced from reference TRBV7-9 and TRBJ2-1, is DTGVSQNPRHKITKRGQNVTFRCDPISEHNRLYWYRQTLGQGPEFLTYFQNEAQLEKSRLLSDRFSAERPKGSFSTLEIQRTEQGDSAMYLCASSSSGGPGHNEQFFGPGTRLTVL.

This clonotype has a handful of counts. DNA for the CDR3: TGTGCCAGCAGTTTCTTTCAGACTAGCGGGGGGGAAACAGAGACCCAGTACTTC. Translated, it gives CASSFFQTSGGETETQYF. The J gene is TRBJ2-5, the V gene TRBV28; 14 bases fit TRBD2. The CDR3 spans 18 residues. Germline CDR1 reads MDHEN; CDR2 reads SYDVKM. V was clipped by 3 bases and J by 4 bases; unmatched bases: 10.

This clonotype has at least ten counts. CDR3 sequence: CSAREAGGNSNQPQHF. CDR3 DNA sequence: TGCAGTGCTAGAGAGGCAGGGGGTAATAGCAATCAGCCCCAGCATTTT. V is TRBV20-1 and J is TRBJ1-5, with 7 nucleotides matching TRBD1. The germline CDR1 and CDR2 sequences are DFQATT and SNEGSKA (reference sequence). The length of the CDR3 is 16 residues. The junction had 5 bases not matched to a gene; V was cut back by 0 bases and J by 0 bases.

For this clonotype: Given a much more abundant clone one base away, this may be a read error. The chain combines TRBV28 with TRBJ2-5; 10 bases fit TRBD1. The J segment lost 4 bases and the V segment lost 6 bases, leaving 5 bases of the junction unmatched. This CDR3 comprises 14 residues. Germline lookup yields CDR1 MDHEN and CDR2 SYDVKM. This CDR3 is CASSPTGGTETQYF. DNA of the CDR3: TGTGCCAGCAGCCCGACAGGGGGCACAGAGACCCAGTACTTC. Together with reference TRBV28 and TRBJ2-5, the CDR3 gives the full variable domain: DVKVTQSSRYLVKRTGEKVFLECVQDMDHENMFWYRQDPGLGLRLIYFSYDVKMKEKGDIPEGYSVSREKKERFSLILESASTNQTSMYLCASSPTGGTETQYFGPGTRLLVL.

The V gene is TRBV7-9, the J gene TRBJ2-1; no firm D call. The ends were cut back, 4 bases at V and 4 bases at J, with 14 bases in the middle. This CDR3 region has 15 residues. Germline CDR1 is SEHNR and CDR2 is FQNEAQ (reference sequence). The chain's CDR3 is CASSSKGGEYNEQFF. The CDR3 DNA sequence: TGTGCCAGCAGCTCCAAGGGTGGTGAGTACAATGAGCAGTTCTTC.

The chain links TRBV9 to TRBJ2-5; D gene unclear. CDR1 is SGDLS, CDR2 YYNGEE, per germline. CDR3 length: 15 residues. V lost 0 bases, J lost 7 bases, and 16 bases lay in between. In DNA, the CDR3 is TGTGCCAGCAGCGTAGGGCCTGAGGAGAGTGCGACCCAGTACTTC. This codes for CASSVGPEESATQYF.

This clonotype has ten or more counts. V is TRBV9 and J is TRBJ2-7; either TRBD1 or TRBD2 may fit D (5 bases each). V shed 4 bases and J shed 0 bases, with 11 bases lying between them. Germline V gene sequence: CDR1 SGDLS, CDR2 YYNGEE. This CDR3 is built from 14 residues. Here the CDR3 reads CASSIRDRSYEQYF. In nucleotides, the CDR3 is TGTGCCAGCAGCATCCGGGACCGCTCCTACGAGCAGTACTTC.

Points on this clonotype: It may be a read error: a sequence one base away is much more abundant. The chain is built from TRBV2 and TRBJ1-5; D may be TRBD1 (6 bases). The CDR3 is 15 residues long. The germline gives CDR1 SNHLY, CDR2 FYNNEI. CDR3 sequence: CASSEKAGGNQPRHF. CDR3 sequence (DNA): TGTGCCAGCAGTGAGAAAGCGGGGGGCAATCAGCCCCGGCATTTT.

Notes on this clonotype: A much larger clone is a single base away; this may be a read error. This chain joins TRBV18 and TRBJ1-3; the D is unclear. V lost 3 bases and J lost 2, with 20 bases in between. Germline CDR1 is KGHSH and CDR2 is LQKENI. This CDR3 comprises 18 residues. The CDR3 region has the DNA TGTGCCAGCTCACCTTCCCCTGGAAGCGCCGTCCCTGGAAACACCATATATTTT. This sequence encodes CASSPSPGSAVPGNTIYF.

In its sample, this clonotype was seen many times. The V and J genes are TRBV6-1 and TRBJ1-1, with 9 bases lining up with TRBD1. The CDR3 loop spans 15 amino acids. From germline, CDR1 is MNHNS and CDR2 SASEGT. The V and J ends lost 4 bases and 4 bases, in that order; junction bases with no gene match: 7. The CDR3, as DNA: TGTGCCAGCAGTGGGACAGGGGTCCGGGGCACTGAAGCTTTCTTT. As protein: CASSGTGVRGTEAFF.

In its sample, this clonotype was seen many times. The V gene is TRBV19, the J gene TRBJ1-2, with D unclear. CDR1 is LNHDA, CDR2 SQIVND, per germline (reference sequence). CDR3 size: 13 residues. Trimming took 5 bases from V and 7 from J, leaving 14 bases between them. The CDR3 sequence is CASSSEVPGGYTF. The CDR3 coding sequence is TGTGCCAGTAGTTCGGAGGTCCCGGGTGGCTACACCTTC.

At least ten counts were recorded for this clonotype. This chain links TRBV9 with TRBJ2-3; D not resolved. The CDR3 consists of 15 residues. V was clipped by 0 bases and J by 1 base, with 9 bases between them. CDR1 and CDR2 from the germline V gene are SGDLS and YYNGEE. The CDR3 nucleotides read TGTGCCAGCAGCGTAGTTGGCCGCGGCACAGATACGCAGTATTTT. Translating gives CASSVVGRGTDTQYF.

This clonotype occurred many times. The V gene is TRBV7-9, the J gene TRBJ1-2; 8 nucleotides match TRBD1. The CDR3 runs to 16 residues. Germline CDR1 reads SEHNR; CDR2 reads FQNEAQ (reference sequence). With V trimmed by 4 bases and J by 8 bases, 15 bases remained unmatched. The CDR3 region is CASSSQYRGALYGYTF. DNA for the CDR3: TGTGCCAGCAGCTCGCAATACAGGGGGGCTCTATACGGCTACACCTTC.

This clonotype occurred many times. The chain joins TRBV12-3 or TRBV12-4 to TRBJ2-7, with TRBD1 as a possible D gene (7 bases). CDR3 length: 14 residues. V gave up 5 bases and J gave up 7 bases, with 18 bases separating them. The chain's CDR3 is CASSTRDSPLEQYF. CDR3 coding DNA: TGTGCCAGCAGTACGCGGGACAGCCCTCTGGAGCAGTACTTC.

This clonotype has a count of ten or more. The rearrangement links TRBV5-1 to TRBJ2-5; D unclear. This CDR3 has 13 residues. Trimming pared 1 base from V and 5 bases from J, leaving 9 bases between. Germline V gene lookup returns CDR1 SGHRS and CDR2 YFSETQ. The CDR3 DNA reads as TGCGCCAGCAGCTTGAGGAGACGGGAGACCCAGTACTTC. Protein: CASSLRRRETQYF. The whole variable domain, remainder taken from reference TRBV5-1 and TRBJ2-5, is KAGVTQTPRYLIKTRGQQVTLSCSPISGHRSVSWYQQTPGQGLQFLFEYFSETQRNKGNFPGRFSGRQFSNSRSEMNVSTLELGDSALYLCASSLRRRETQYFGPGTRLLVL.

A remark on this clonotype: Given a much more abundant clone one base away, this may be a read error. This chain joins TRBV6-1 and TRBJ1-2; 9 nucleotides agree with TRBD1. Germline V gives CDR1 MNHNS, CDR2 SASEGT. With 8 bases clipped from V and 6 bases from J, the junction kept 13 bases outside the gene matches. The CDR3 has 15 amino acids. Here the CDR3 DNA reads TGTGCCAGCGGCCAGGGTATAAGGACAGGGGATGGCTACACCTTC. Its translation: CASGQGIRTGDGYTF.

This clonotype was counted at least ten times. The J gene is TRBJ2-7, the V gene TRBV3-1, with 7 bases lining up with TRBD2. Losses at the gene ends were 3 bases for V and 3 bases for J; bases not matched to a gene: 5. Germline V gives CDR1 LGHDT, CDR2 YNNKEL (reference sequence). The CDR3 spans 14 residues. The DNA of the CDR3 is TGTGCCAGCAGCCAGGAATGGACTAGCTACGAGCAGTACTTC. This gives the protein CASSQEWTSYEQYF.

In its sample, this clonotype was seen many times. This chain uses TRBV5-1 with TRBJ2-7; D is unclear. The V gene lost 0 bases and the J gene lost 5 bases, with 15 bases spanning the gap. This CDR3 region has 15 residues. Germline V gives CDR1 SGHRS, CDR2 YFSETQ. CDR3: CASSLAAATIHEQYF. DNA of the CDR3: TGCGCCAGCAGCTTGGCGGCAGCCACCATCCACGAGCAGTACTTC.

This clonotype was detected many times. The CDR3 nucleotides read TGTGCCAGCAGCTTAGCCGGCGGGGGGTCCGTTGATACGCAGTATTTT. Protein: CASSLAGGGSVDTQYF. J is TRBJ2-3 and V is TRBV7-2; 8 bases fit TRBD2. With V trimmed by 0 bases and J by 6 bases, 8 bases remained unmatched. Germline V gives CDR1 SGHTA, CDR2 FQGNSA. The CDR3 is made up of 16 amino acids.

In its sample, this clonotype was seen many times. Germline is not matched at one junction end, which may reflect a read error. The V gene is TRBV29-1, the J gene TRBJ2-5; D is possibly TRBD1 (5 bases). The CDR3 contains 17 residues. Germline loops: CDR1 SQVTM, CDR2 ANQGSEA. CDR3 coding DNA: TGCAGCGGTGAACTACAGGCGCATCCCTACAAACAAGAGACCCAGTACTTC. Protein: CSGELQAHPYKQETQYF.

The sample holds many counts of this clonotype. The rearrangement links TRBV14 to TRBJ1-4; 9 positions match TRBD1. The CDR3 consists of 15 residues. Germline trimming cut 2 bases from V and 6 bases from J; bases unmatched to any gene: 4. Germline V lookup: CDR1 SGHDN, CDR2 FVKESK. The CDR3 sequence: CASSQWDRVDEKLFF. CDR3 DNA sequence: TGTGCCAGCAGCCAATGGGACAGGGTAGATGAAAAACTGTTTTTT.

This clonotype was seen many times. This chain joins TRBV24-1 and TRBJ2-1; TRBD2 aligns across 16 bases. V dropped 4 bases and J dropped 9; count of bases not matched to a gene: 8. CDR1 is KGHDR, CDR2 SFDVKD, per germline. The CDR3 runs 17 residues. CDR3 protein: CATSEGTSGGAECEQFF. The CDR3 nucleotides are TGTGCCACCAGTGAAGGGACTAGCGGGGGGGCAGAGTGTGAGCAGTTCTTC.